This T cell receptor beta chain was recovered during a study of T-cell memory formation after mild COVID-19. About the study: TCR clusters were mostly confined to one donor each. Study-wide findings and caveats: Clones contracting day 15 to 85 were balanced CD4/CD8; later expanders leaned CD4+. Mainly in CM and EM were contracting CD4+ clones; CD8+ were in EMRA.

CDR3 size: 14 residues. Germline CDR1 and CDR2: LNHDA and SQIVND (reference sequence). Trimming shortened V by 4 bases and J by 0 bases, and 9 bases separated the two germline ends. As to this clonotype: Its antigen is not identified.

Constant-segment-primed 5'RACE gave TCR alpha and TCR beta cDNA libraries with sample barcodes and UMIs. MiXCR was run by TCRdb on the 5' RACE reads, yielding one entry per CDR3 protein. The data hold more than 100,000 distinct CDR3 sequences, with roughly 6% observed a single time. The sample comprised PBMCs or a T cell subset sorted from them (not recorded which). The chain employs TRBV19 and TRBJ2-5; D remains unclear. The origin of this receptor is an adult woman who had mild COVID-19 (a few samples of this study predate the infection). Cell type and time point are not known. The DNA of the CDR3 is TGTGCCAGTAGTAGTATCGACTACCAAGAGACCCAGTACTTC. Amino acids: CASSSIDYQETQYF.